Listed below are T cell receptor beta chains from one sample, sequenced in a study of blood T cells in healthy people across ages. Each CDR3 protein gets one entry after TCRdb re-called the 5' RACE reads with MiXCR. The sample has 600,000 to 850,000 distinct CDR3 sequences, roughly two fifths seen once. The source material was blood. The receptors shown here come from a woman aged 55-69 years in good health. The CDR3 runs from the conserved cysteine through the conserved F or W. Fields, in order: CDR3 length, J gene, V gene, D gene, clone size, CDR3 DNA, CDR3 protein. The D gene is left open where the match is weak. Size is stated for part of the rows, as once, few or many counts, or as a class when the clone is expanded.

15,TRBJ1-1,TRBV29-1,.,few,TGCAGCGTCGCTCCTCGACAGGTCATGAACACTGAAGCTTTCTTT,CSVAPRQVMNTEAFF
15,TRBJ2-1,TRBV7-3,.,.,TGTGCCAGCAGCTTAGGGTCAGCTTCCTACAATGAGCAGTTCTTC,CASSLGSASYNEQFF
12,TRBJ2-7,TRBV20-1,.,.,TGCAGTGCTACACTGGGTACCAGCGAGCAGTACTTC,CSATLGTSEQYF
14,TRBJ1-2,TRBV11-2,.,many,TGTGCCAGCAGCCCGGGATTTCCCCTATATGGCTACACCTTC,CASSPGFPLYGYTF
14,TRBJ2-7,TRBV6-2/TRBV6-3,.,.,TGTGCCAGCATGTGTGGGCTTGACAACCACGAGCAGTACTTC,CASMCGLDNHEQYF
15,TRBJ2-3,TRBV24-1,.,few,TGTGCCACCAGTGATCCGACAGATTACACAGATACGCAGTATTTT,CATSDPTDYTDTQYF
16,TRBJ1-2,TRBV9,TRBD1,.,TGTGCCAGCAGCCCCAGGGGGGGATATAATAAGGATGGCTACACCTTC,CASSPRGGYNKDGYTF
17,TRBJ1-5,TRBV5-6,.,once,TGTGCCAGCAGCTTGGGGCCCGCAACAGATAGCAATCAGTCCCAGCATTTT,CASSLGPATDSNQSQHF
16,TRBJ2-7,TRBV6-6,TRBD2,few,TGTGCCAGCAGTTACGCCGGAGCGGGAGAAGGAGCCGGGCAGTACTTC,CASSYAGAGEGAGQYF
14,TRBJ1-2,TRBV29-1,TRBD1,.,TGCAGCGTGAGCCGGGACAGGGGTTCAGGAGGCTACACCTTC,CSVSRDRGSGGYTF
19,TRBJ2-3,TRBV7-2,TRBD2,.,TGTGCCAGCAGCTTAAGGCTAAGGGGGGTCGGGAGGGGCACAGATACGCAGTATTTT,CASSLRLRGVGRGTDTQYF
13,TRBJ1-5,TRBV7-2,.,.,TGTGCCAGCAGCTCGAGCGGCAATCAGCCCCAGCATTTT,CASSSSGNQPQHF
13,TRBJ2-1,TRBV7-3,TRBD2,few,TGTGCCAGCACCGAAGGACTAGGGGTTGAGAAGTTCTTC,CASTEGLGVEKFF
14,TRBJ2-1,TRBV28,.,few,TGTGCCAGCAGTCAGCCGGCTAGCAACAATGAGCAGTTCTTC,CASSQPASNNEQFF
16,TRBJ2-5,TRBV6-2/TRBV6-3,.,few,TGTGCCAGCAGTTCCCTTCCTGACAGCCGTCAAGAGACCCAGTACTTC,CASSSLPDSRQETQYF
15,TRBJ2-7,TRBV11-2,.,few,TGTGCCAGCAGCTTAGGGGCAGGGGCATCCTACGAGCAGTACTTC,CASSLGAGASYEQYF